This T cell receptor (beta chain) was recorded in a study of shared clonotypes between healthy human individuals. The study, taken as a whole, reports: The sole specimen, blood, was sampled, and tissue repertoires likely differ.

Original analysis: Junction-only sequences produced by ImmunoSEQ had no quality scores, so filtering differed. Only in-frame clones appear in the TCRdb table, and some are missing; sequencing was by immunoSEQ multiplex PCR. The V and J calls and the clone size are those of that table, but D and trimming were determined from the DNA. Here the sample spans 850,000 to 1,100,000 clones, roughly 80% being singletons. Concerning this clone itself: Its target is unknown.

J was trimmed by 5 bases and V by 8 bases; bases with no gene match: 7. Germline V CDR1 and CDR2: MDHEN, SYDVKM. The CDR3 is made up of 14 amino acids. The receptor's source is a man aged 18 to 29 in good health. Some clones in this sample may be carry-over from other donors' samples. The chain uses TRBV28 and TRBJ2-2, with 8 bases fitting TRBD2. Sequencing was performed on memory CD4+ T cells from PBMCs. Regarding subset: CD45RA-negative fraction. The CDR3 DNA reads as TGTGCCAGCGGTAGGGGACTAGTAACCGGGGAGCTGTTTTTT. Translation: CASGRGLVTGELFF.